The 13 T cell receptor beta chains in this list originate from one sample, sequenced in a study of PD-1 blockade in mismatch repair-deficient tumors. Measured with immunoSEQ multiplex PCR; TCRdb has only the in-frame clones, and not every one. Here the sample spans 38,000 or so clones, around 84% being singletons. Sequenced material: peripheral blood, taken about 76 weeks after starting pembrolizumab. All receptors derive from an adult with mismatch repair-deficient cancer.

The chain recombines TRBV4-2 with TRBJ1-3; no reliable D call. Trimming stripped 0 bases from V and 3 bases from J, with 9 bases between. This CDR3 contains 15 residues. In germline, CDR1 is LGHNA, CDR2 YNFKEQ. CDR3 region: CASSQDMGIGNTIYF. CDR3 bases: TGTGCCAGCAGCCAAGATATGGGAATTGGAAACACCATATATTTT.

Details on this clone: At one boundary the junction diverges from the germline segment, which might be a read error. The CDR3 nucleotides are TGTGCCAGCAGTCCGGGACTAGCGGGAGCCCTTATCCTCTTC. This sequence encodes CASSPGLAGALILF. The chain links TRBV9 to TRBJ2-4; 14 bases fit TRBD2. The CDR3 is made up of 14 amino acids. From germline, CDR1 is SGDLS and CDR2 YYNGEE.

The chain joins TRBV5-4 to TRBJ2-5; no reliable D call. This CDR3 has 13 residues. Trimming shortened V by 1 base and J by 1 base, and 5 bases separated the two germline ends. In germline, CDR1 is SGHNT, CDR2 YYREEE (reference sequence). The CDR3 is CASSLTIQETQYF. The CDR3 coding sequence is TGTGCCAGCAGCTTGACTATCCAAGAGACCCAGTACTTC.

The chain links TRBV15 to TRBJ2-1; 11 bases map to TRBD2. CDR1 is LNHNV and CDR2 is YYDKDF in the germline V gene (reference sequence). The ends lost 0 bases at V and 3 bases at J; junction bases unmatched: 4. The CDR3 spans 17 residues. The CDR3 region has the DNA TGTGCCACCAGCAGAGATGAAGGGACTAGCGGCTACAATGAGCAGTTCTTC. This sequence encodes CATSRDEGTSGYNEQFF.

The rearrangement links TRBV5-4 to TRBJ1-3; D unclear. Germline loops: CDR1 SGHNT, CDR2 YYREEE (reference sequence). This CDR3 spans 13 amino acids. V lost 2 bases to trimming and J lost 12 bases, with 15 bases between them. The CDR3 spells CASSLNTRRVIYF. Written as DNA, the CDR3 is TGTGCCAGCAGCTTAAACACGCGGAGGGTCATATATTTT.

The V and J genes are TRBV27 and TRBJ1-2, with no clear D. The CDR3 has 15 residues. The germline V gene encodes CDR1 MNHEY and CDR2 SMNVEV (reference sequence). Between the trimmed V and J ends, which lost 8 bases and 0 bases, there was a span of 16 bases. The CDR3 DNA is TGTGCCAGCGGAGCGTGGGGAGGATCTAACTATGGCTACACCTTC. Translation: CASGAWGGSNYGYTF.

Comment on this clone: One end of the junction fails to match germline, which may point to a read error. The chain employs TRBV6-5 and TRBJ1-5; the match to TRBD1 covers 10 bases. Germline V gives CDR1 MNHEY, CDR2 SVGAGI. This CDR3 has 11 amino acids. CDR3 residues: CASSASGQGSF. CDR3 in DNA: TGTGCCAGCAGCGCCTCGGGACAGGGGAGTTTT.

The chain couples TRBV29-1 to TRBJ2-2; D may be TRBD1 (6 bases). With 3 bases removed from V and 7 bases from J, the gap between germline ends came to 15 bases. Germline V lookup: CDR1 SQVTM, CDR2 ANQGSEA. The CDR3 is 14 amino acids. CDR3 bases: TGCAGCGTTGAGGCAGGGGTGCGTGGCGGGGAGCTGTTTTTT. It codes for CSVEAGVRGGELFF.

The V call is TRBV7-8, the J call TRBJ1-1; the match to TRBD1 covers 9 bases. This CDR3 comprises 15 residues. V was clipped by 4 bases and J by 4 bases; unmatched bases: 7. Germline CDR1 is SGHVS and CDR2 is FQNEAQ. This CDR3 is CASSSPDRGGTEAFF. The CDR3, as DNA: TGTGCCAGCAGCTCCCCGGACAGGGGAGGCACTGAAGCTTTCTTT.

The J gene is TRBJ2-5, the V gene TRBV12-5; possibly TRBD1 for D (7 bases). The CDR3 sequence is 16 residues long. V gave up 2 bases and J gave up 5 bases, with 18 bases separating them. Per the germline V gene, CDR1 is LGHNT and CDR2 is FRNRAP. In nucleotides, the CDR3 is TGTGCTAGTGGTTTGAGTAGCGGAGGGGGCCGGGAGACCCAGTACTTC. It yields the protein CASGLSSGGGRETQYF.

J is TRBJ2-1 and V is TRBV2; possibly TRBD2 for D (5 bases). The germline V gene encodes CDR1 SNHLY and CDR2 FYNNEI. The CDR3 spans 11 residues. The ends were cut back, 6 bases at V and 10 bases at J, with 10 bases in the middle. In DNA, the CDR3 is TGTGCCAGCAGCCTCACTAGGGAGCAGTTCTTC. This sequence encodes CASSLTREQFF.

The chain joins TRBV29-1 to TRBJ1-5; D unresolved. Germline V gene sequence: CDR1 SQVTM, CDR2 ANQGSEA. V was trimmed by 7 bases and J by 1 base, leaving 14 bases between them. The CDR3 contains 14 residues. The CDR3 bases are TGCAGCGCCCTGACGGGTGGAAGCAATCAGCCCCAGCATTTT. This sequence encodes CSALTGGSNQPQHF.

The rearrangement links TRBV29-1 to TRBJ1-2; D not certain. CDR1 is SQVTM and CDR2 is ANQGSEA in the germline V gene. This CDR3 comprises 9 residues. The V and J ends lost 5 bases and 10 bases respectively, with 8 bases between them. The CDR3 DNA is TGCAGCGTTTCAGAAGACTACACCTTC. It specifies CSVSEDYTF.